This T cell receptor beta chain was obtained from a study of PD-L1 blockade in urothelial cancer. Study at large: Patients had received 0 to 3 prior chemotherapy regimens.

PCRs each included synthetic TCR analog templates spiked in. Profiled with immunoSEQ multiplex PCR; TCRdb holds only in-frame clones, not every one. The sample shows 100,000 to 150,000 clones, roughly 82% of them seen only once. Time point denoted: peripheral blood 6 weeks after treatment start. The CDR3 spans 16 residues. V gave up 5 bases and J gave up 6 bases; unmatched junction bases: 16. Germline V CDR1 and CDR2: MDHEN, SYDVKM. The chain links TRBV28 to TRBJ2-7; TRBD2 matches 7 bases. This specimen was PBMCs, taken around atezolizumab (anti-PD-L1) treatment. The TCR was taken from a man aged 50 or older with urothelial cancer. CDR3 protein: CASSLVRGRAGGEQYF. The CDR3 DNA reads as TGTGCCAGCAGTCTTGTTCGAGGGAGGGCTGGGGGCGAGCAGTACTTC.